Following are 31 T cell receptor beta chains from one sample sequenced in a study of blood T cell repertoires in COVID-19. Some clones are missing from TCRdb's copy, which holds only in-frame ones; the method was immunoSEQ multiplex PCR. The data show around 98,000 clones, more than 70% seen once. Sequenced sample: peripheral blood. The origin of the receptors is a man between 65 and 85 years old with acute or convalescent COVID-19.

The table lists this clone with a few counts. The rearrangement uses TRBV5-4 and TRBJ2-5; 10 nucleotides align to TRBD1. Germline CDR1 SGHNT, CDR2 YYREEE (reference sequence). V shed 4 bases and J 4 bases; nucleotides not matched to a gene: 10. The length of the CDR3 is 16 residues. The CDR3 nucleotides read TGTGCCAGCAGCCGTAGGACAGGGGGTAAGGGAGAGACCCAGTACTTC. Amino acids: CASSRRTGGKGETQYF.

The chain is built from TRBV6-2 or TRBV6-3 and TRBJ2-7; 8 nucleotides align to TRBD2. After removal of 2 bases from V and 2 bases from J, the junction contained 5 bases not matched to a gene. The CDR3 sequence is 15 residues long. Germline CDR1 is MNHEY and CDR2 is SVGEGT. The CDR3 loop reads CASSYSGGSTYEQYF. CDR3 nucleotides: TGTGCCAGCAGTTACAGCGGGGGCTCAACCTACGAGCAGTACTTC.

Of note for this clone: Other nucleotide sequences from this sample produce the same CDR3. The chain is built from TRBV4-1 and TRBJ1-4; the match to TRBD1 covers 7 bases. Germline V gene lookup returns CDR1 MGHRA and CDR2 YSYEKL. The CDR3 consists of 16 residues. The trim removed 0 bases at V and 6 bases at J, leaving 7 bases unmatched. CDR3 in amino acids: CASSQDPPGGYEKLFF. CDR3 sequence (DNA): TGCGCCAGCAGCCAAGATCCCCCAGGGGGGTATGAAAAACTGTTTTTT.

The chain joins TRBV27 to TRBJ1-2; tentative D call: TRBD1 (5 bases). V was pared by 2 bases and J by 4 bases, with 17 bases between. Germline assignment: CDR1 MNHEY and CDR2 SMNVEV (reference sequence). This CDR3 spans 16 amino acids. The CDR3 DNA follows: TGTGCCAGCAGTTTAAAGCCCGGACAAAAGACCTATGGCTACACCTTC. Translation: CASSLKPGQKTYGYTF.

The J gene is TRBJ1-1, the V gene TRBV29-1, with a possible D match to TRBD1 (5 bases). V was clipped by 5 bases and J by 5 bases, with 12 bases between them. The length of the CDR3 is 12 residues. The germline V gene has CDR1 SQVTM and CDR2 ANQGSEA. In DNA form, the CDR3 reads TGCAGCGTTATATTCGGGGGGACTGAAGCTTTCTTT. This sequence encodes CSVIFGGTEAFF.

The chain's CDR3 is CASSLFPGQGDTGELFF. Here the CDR3 DNA reads TGTGCCAGCAGCTTATTTCCGGGACAGGGAGATACCGGGGAGCTGTTTTTT. The rearrangement links TRBV7-3 to TRBJ2-2; 9 nucleotides line up with TRBD1. Trimming removed 2 bases from V and 5 bases from J; junction bases left unmatched: 9. Germline V CDR1 and CDR2: SGHTA, FQGTGA. The CDR3 totals 17 residues.

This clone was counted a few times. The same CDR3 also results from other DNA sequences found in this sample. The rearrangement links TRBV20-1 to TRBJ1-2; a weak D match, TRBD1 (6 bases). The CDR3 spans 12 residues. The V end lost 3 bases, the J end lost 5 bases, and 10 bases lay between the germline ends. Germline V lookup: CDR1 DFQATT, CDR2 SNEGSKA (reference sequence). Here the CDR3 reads CSASSQGYGYTF. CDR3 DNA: TGCAGTGCTAGTTCACAGGGATATGGCTACACCTTC.

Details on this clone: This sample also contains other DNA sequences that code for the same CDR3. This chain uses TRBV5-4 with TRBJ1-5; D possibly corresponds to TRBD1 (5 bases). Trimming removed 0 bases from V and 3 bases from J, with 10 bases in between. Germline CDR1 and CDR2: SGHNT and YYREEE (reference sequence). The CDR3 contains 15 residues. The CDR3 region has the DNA TGTGCCAGCAGCTTGGGCGGACAAACCAATCAGCCCCAGCATTTT. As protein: CASSLGGQTNQPQHF.

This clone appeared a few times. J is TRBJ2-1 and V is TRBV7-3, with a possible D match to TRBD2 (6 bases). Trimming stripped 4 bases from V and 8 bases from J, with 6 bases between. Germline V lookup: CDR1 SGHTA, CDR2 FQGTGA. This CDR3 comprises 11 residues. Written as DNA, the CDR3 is TGTGCCAGCAGCTCGGGGGATGAGCAGTTCTTC. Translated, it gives CASSSGDEQFF.

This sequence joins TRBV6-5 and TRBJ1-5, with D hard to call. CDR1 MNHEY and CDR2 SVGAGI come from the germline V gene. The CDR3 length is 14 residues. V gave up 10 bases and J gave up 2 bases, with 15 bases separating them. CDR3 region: CATQVDWGNQPQHF. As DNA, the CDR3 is TGTGCCACCCAGGTCGATTGGGGCAATCAGCCCCAGCATTTT.

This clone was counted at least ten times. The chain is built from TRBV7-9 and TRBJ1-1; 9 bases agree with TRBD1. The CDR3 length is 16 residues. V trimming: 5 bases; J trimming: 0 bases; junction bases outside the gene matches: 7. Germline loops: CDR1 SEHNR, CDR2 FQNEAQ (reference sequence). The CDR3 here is CASSLGQGSMNTEAFF. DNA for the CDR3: TGTGCCAGCAGCCTCGGACAGGGGTCTATGAACACTGAAGCTTTCTTT.

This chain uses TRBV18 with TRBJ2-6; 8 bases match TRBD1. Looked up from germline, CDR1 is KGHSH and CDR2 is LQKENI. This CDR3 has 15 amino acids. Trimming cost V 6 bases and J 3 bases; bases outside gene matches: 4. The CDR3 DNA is TGTGCCAGCTCGCGACAGGGGCTTGGGGCCAACGTCCTGACTTTC. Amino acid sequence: CASSRQGLGANVLTF.

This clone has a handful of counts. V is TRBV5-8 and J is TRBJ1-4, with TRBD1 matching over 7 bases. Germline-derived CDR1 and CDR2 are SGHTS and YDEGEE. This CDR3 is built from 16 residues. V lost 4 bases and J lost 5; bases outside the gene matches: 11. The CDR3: CASSPGQARANEKLFF. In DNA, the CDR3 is TGTGCCAGCAGCCCCGGACAGGCTCGAGCCAATGAAAAACTGTTTTTT.

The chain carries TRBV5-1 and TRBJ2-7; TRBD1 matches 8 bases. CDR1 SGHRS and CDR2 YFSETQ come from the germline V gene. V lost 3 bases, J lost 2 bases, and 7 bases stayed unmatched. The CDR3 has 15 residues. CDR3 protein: CASSYGTGQAYEQYF. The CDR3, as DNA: TGCGCCAGCAGCTACGGGACAGGACAGGCCTACGAGCAGTACTTC.

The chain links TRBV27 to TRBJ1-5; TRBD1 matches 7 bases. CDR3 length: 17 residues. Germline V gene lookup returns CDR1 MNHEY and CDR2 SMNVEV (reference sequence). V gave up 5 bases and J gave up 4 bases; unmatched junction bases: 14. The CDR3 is CASSPRDRGGVNQPQHF. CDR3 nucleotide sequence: TGTGCCAGCAGTCCAAGGGACAGAGGCGGGGTGAATCAGCCCCAGCATTTT.

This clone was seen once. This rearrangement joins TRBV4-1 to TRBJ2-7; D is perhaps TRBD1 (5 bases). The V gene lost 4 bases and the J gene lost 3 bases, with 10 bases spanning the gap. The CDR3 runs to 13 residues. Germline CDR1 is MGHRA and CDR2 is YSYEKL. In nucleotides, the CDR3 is TGCGCCAGCAGCCCCCAGGGATACTACGAGCAGTACTTC. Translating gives CASSPQGYYEQYF.

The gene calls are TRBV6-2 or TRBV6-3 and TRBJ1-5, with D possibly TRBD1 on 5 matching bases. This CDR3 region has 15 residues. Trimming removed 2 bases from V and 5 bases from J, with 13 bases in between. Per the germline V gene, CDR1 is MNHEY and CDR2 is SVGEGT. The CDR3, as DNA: TGTGCCAGCAGTTACGCCCGACAGCCCTATCAGCCCCAGCATTTT. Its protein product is CASSYARQPYQPQHF.

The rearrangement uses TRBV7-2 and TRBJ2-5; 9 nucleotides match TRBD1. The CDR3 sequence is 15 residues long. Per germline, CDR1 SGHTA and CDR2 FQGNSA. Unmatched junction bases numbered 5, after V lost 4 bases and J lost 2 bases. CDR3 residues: CASSSGQGRQETQYF. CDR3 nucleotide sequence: TGTGCCAGCAGCTCGGGACAGGGAAGGCAAGAGACCCAGTACTTC.

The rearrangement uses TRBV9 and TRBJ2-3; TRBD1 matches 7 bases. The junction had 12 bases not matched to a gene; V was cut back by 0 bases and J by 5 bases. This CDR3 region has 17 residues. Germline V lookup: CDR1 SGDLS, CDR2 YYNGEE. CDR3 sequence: CASSVVGNRQGIDTQYF. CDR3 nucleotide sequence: TGTGCCAGCAGCGTAGTAGGGAACCGACAGGGAATAGATACGCAGTATTTT. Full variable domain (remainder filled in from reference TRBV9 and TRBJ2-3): DSGVTQTPKHLITATGQRVTLRCSPRSGDLSVYWYQQSLDQGLQFLIQYYNGEERAKGNILERFSAQQFPDLHSELNLSSLELGDSALYFCASSVVGNRQGIDTQYFGPGTRLTVL.

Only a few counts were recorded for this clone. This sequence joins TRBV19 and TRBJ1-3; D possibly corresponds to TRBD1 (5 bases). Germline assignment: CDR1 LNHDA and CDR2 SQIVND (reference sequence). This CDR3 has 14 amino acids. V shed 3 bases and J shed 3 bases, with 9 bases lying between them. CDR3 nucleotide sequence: TGTGCCAGTAGTATCCAAGGGGATGGAAACACCATATATTTT. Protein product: CASSIQGDGNTIYF.

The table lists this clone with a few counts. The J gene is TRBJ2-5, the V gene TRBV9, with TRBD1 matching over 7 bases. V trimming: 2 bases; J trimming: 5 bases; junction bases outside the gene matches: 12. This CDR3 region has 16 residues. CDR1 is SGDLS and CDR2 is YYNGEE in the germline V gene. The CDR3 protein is CASSVRGGQDLETQYF. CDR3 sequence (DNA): TGTGCCAGCAGCGTCAGAGGCGGACAGGATCTGGAGACCCAGTACTTC.

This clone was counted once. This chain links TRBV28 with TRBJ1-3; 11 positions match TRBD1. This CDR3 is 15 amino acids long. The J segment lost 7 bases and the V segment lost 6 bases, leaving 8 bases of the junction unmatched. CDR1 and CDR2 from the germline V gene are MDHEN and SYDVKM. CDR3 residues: CASRGTGGRRNTIYF. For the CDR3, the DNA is TGTGCCAGCAGAGGGACAGGGGGACGCCGGAACACCATATATTTT.

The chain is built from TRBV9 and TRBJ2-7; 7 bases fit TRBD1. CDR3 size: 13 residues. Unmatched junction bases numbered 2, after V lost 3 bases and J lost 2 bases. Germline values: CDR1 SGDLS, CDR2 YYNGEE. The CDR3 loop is CASSDGTAYEQYF. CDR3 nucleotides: TGTGCCAGCAGCGACGGGACAGCCTACGAGCAGTACTTC.

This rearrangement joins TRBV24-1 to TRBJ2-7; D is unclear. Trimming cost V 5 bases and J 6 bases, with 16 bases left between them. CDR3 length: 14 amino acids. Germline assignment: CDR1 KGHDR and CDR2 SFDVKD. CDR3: CATSVSDRPGEQYF. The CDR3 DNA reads TGTGCCACCAGTGTTTCTGACCGTCCGGGCGAGCAGTACTTC.

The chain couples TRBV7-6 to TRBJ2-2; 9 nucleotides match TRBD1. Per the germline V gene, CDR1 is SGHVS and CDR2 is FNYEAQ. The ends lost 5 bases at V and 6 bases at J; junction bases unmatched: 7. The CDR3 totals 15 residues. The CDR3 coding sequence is TGTGCCAGCAGCCACCGGACAGGGGAGGCCGGGGAGCTGTTTTTT. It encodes CASSHRTGEAGELFF.

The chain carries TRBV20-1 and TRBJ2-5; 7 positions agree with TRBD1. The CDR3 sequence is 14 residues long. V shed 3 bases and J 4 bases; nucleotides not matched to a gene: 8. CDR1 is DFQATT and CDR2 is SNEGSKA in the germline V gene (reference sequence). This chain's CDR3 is CSASPDRSGETQYF. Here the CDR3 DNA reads TGCAGTGCTAGTCCGGACAGGTCTGGAGAGACCCAGTACTTC.

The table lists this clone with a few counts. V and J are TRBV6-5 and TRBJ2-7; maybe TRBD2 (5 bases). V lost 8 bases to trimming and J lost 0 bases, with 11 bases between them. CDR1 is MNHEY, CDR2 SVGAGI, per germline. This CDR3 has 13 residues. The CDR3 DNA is TGTGCCAGCGTTCTAGCAAGCTCCTACGAGCAGTACTTC. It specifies CASVLASSYEQYF.

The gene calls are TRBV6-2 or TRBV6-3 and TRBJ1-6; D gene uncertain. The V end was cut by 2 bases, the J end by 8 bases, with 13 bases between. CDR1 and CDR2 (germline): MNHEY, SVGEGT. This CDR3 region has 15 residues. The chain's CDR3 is CASSYVGVDYSPLHF. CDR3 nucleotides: TGTGCCAGCAGTTACGTCGGGGTGGACTATTCACCCCTCCACTTT.

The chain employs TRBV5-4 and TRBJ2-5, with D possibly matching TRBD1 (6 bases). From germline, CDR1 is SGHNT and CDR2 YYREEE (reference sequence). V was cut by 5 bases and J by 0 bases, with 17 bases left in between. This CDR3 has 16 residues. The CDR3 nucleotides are TGTGCCAGCAGAGTCATACCCCGGACAGACCAAGAGACCCAGTACTTC. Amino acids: CASRVIPRTDQETQYF.

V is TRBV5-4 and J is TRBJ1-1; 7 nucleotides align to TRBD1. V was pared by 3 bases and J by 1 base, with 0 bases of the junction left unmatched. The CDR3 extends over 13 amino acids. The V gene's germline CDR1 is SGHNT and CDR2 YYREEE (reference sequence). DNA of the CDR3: TGTGCCAGCAGCTGGGACAGGAACACTGAAGCTTTCTTT. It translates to CASSWDRNTEAFF.

In DNA form, the CDR3 reads TGTGCCAGCAGTTTATGGAGTAGCGGAGGAAGCTCCTACGAGCAGTACTTC. This codes for CASSLWSSGGSSYEQYF. The chain is built from TRBV28 and TRBJ2-7; D possibly corresponds to TRBD2 (6 bases). Looked up from germline, CDR1 is MDHEN and CDR2 is SYDVKM. There are 17 residues in the CDR3. Trimming removed 0 bases at V and 0 bases at J, with 15 bases between.